Included here is one TCR beta chain sequence, with context. The sample comes from a study of T cell changes during pregnancy in multiple sclerosis. The CDR3 runs 15 residues. V shed 7 bases, J shed 8 bases, and the junction held 12 bases outside the gene matches. In germline, CDR1 is MDHEN, CDR2 SYDVKM. Produced via immunoSEQ multiplex PCR; TCRdb's table is partial and in-frame only. The table lists approximately 84,000 clones, nearly 95% of them singletons, with roughly 0.9% in the top ten. The source material was peripheral blood, sampled in the second trimester of pregnancy. The TCR was taken from a female donor in good health, enrolled as a control in a pregnancy study. The rearrangement uses TRBV28 and TRBJ1-2; 11 bases line up with TRBD1. The CDR3 loop reads CASIRPGQGDGGYTF. In DNA form, the CDR3 reads TGTGCCAGCATCCGCCCGGGACAGGGGGATGGGGGCTACACCTTC.